Listed here are 10 T cell receptor beta chains from one sample, sequenced in a study of shared clonotypes between healthy human individuals. TCRdb keeps only in-frame clones here, not all; method: immunoSEQ multiplex PCR. The table has roughly 2.5 million clones, approximately 94% seen once. Sequenced sample: naive CD4+ T cells sorted from blood. Subset specified: CD45RA+ positively selected. The source of these receptors is a man younger than 35 in good health.

The chain combines TRBV7-2 with TRBJ2-7; tentatively, D is TRBD2 (7 bases). This CDR3 is 15 amino acids long. The V and J ends lost 4 bases and 5 bases respectively, with 18 bases between them. The germline gives CDR1 SGHTA, CDR2 FQGNSA. CDR3 in DNA: TGTGCCAGCAGCTGGGGCGGGCAGGGGAGGGACGAGCAGTACTTC. This encodes CASSWGGQGRDEQYF.

The chain links TRBV7-2 to TRBJ2-1; no clear D. Germline CDR1 reads SGHTA; CDR2 reads FQGNSA. V shed 4 bases and J shed 8 bases, with 6 bases lying between them. There are 11 residues in the CDR3. The CDR3 region has the DNA TGTGCCAGCAGCTCCTTTGATGAGCAGTTCTTC. This translates into CASSSFDEQFF. The full variable domain, its missing parts supplied by reference TRBV7-2 and TRBJ2-1, is GAGVSQSPSNKVTEKGKDVELRCDPISGHTALYWYRQSLGQGLEFLIYFQGNSAPDKSGLPSDRFSAERTGGSVSTLTIQRTQQEDSAVYLCASSSFDEQFFGPGTRLTVL.

The gene calls are TRBV7-2 and TRBJ2-5, with TRBD1 matching over 9 bases. Judging by the DNA end, TRBJ2-7 fits better; the J call may be wrong. CDR1 and CDR2 (germline): SGHTA, FQGNSA. The CDR3 runs 13 residues. The CDR3 sequence is CASSLRTGDEQYF. CDR3 coding DNA: TGTGCCAGCAGCTTAAGGACAGGGGACGAGCAGTACTTC.

This chain joins TRBV5-6 and TRBJ2-5; a weak D match, TRBD2 (6 bases). CDR1 is SGHDT, CDR2 YYEEEE, per germline. The CDR3 has 16 residues. Trimming took 4 bases from V and 4 from J, leaving 20 bases between them. The DNA for the CDR3 is TGTGCCAGCAGCCTGGGCCTAACGGGAGCACTAGAGACCCAGTACTTC. Amino acids: CASSLGLTGALETQYF.

The J gene is TRBJ1-2, the V gene TRBV7-9; D not certain. Germline V gene sequence: CDR1 SEHNR, CDR2 FQNEAQ (reference sequence). The CDR3 consists of 12 residues. The germline V and J ends were trimmed by 6 bases and 4 bases, with 9 bases remaining between them. The CDR3 DNA sequence: TGTGCCAGCAGACCGACCGGCTATGGCTACACCTTC. Protein product: CASRPTGYGYTF.

The chain joins TRBV19 to TRBJ2-2, with D possibly TRBD2 on 5 matching bases. Germline lookup yields CDR1 LNHDA and CDR2 SQIVND (reference sequence). Trimming stripped 3 bases from V and 5 bases from J, with 16 bases between. The CDR3 sequence is 16 residues long. CDR3 loop: CASSIAGVRTTGELFF. The CDR3 DNA is TGTGCCAGTAGTATTGCGGGTGTCCGAACGACCGGGGAGCTGTTTTTT.

The genes are TRBV7-9 and TRBJ2-6, with TRBD2 matching 8 bases. V lost 11 bases, J lost 1 base, and 7 bases stayed unmatched. Germline V CDR1 and CDR2: SEHNR, FQNEAQ (reference sequence). CDR3 size: 15 residues. CDR3 amino acids: CAAQTGGSGANVLTF. The CDR3 nucleotides read TGTGCCGCGCAGACGGGGGGGTCTGGGGCCAACGTCCTGACTTTC.

DNA of the CDR3: TGTGCCAGCAGTGAAATTGGGCTAGTTGGTCATGAGCAGTTCTTC. Its translation is CASSEIGLVGHEQFF. V and J are TRBV2 and TRBJ2-1; no reliable D call. CDR1 SNHLY and CDR2 FYNNEI come from the germline V gene. Trimming took 2 bases from V and 8 from J, leaving 16 bases between them. This CDR3 spans 15 amino acids.

J is TRBJ2-7 and V is TRBV6-5, with 9 bases identical to TRBD2. Germline V gene data show CDR1 as MNHEY and CDR2 as SVGAGI. V was clipped by 2 bases and J by 3 bases; unmatched bases: 5. CDR3 length: 15 amino acids. The CDR3 here is CASSYRTSGYYEQYF. The CDR3 coding sequence is TGTGCCAGCAGTTACCGAACTAGCGGGTACTACGAGCAGTACTTC.

CDR3 DNA sequence: TGTGCCAGCAGCCCGGGACTAGGCGGGGAGCTGTTTTTT. Encoded protein: CASSPGLGGELFF. The rearrangement uses TRBV7-3 and TRBJ2-2; 8 nucleotides agree with TRBD2. Looked up from germline, CDR1 is SGHTA and CDR2 is FQGTGA. This CDR3 contains 13 residues. Germline trimming cut 5 bases from V and 7 bases from J; bases unmatched to any gene: 3.